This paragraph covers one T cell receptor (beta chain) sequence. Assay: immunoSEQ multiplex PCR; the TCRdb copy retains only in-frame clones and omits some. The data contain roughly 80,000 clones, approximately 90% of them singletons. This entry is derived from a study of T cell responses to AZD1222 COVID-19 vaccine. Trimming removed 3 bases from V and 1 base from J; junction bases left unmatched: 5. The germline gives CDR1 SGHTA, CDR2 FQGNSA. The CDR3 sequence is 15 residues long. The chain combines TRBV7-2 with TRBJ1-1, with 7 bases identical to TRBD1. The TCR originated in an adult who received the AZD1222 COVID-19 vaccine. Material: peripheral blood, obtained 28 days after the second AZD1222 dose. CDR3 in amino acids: CASSLTGPGNTEAFF. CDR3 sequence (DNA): TGTGCCAGCAGCTTGACAGGGCCTGGGAACACTGAAGCTTTCTTT.